These 3 T cell receptor beta chains were sequenced from one sample in a study of blood T cell repertoires in COVID-19. Data came from immunoSEQ multiplex PCR; TCRdb stores just in-frame clones and leaves some out. The table shows 75,000 to 95,000 clones, with approximately 80% occurring only once. Input material: peripheral blood. These receptors originate from a middle-aged woman with active or convalescent COVID-19.

The chain links TRBV5-1 to TRBJ2-1; D gene unclear. The V end was cut by 0 bases, the J end by 0 bases, with 10 bases between. The V gene's germline CDR1 is SGHRS and CDR2 YFSETQ. This CDR3 region has 16 residues. The CDR3 sequence is CASSLGLQSSYNEQFF. Here the CDR3 DNA reads TGCGCCAGCAGCTTGGGACTCCAAAGCTCCTACAATGAGCAGTTCTTC.

The chain employs TRBV28 and TRBJ1-5; D might be TRBD1 (6 bases). The CDR3 spans 16 residues. The germline V and J ends were trimmed by 3 bases and 0 bases, with 12 bases remaining between them. Germline assignment: CDR1 MDHEN and CDR2 SYDVKM. The DNA for the CDR3 is TGTGCCAGCAGTTTTGGACAGCTATATAGCAATCAGCCCCAGCATTTT. It is translated as CASSFGQLYSNQPQHF.

Comment on this clone: A much larger clonotype is one base distant, so this may be a read error. At the DNA level, this CDR3 is encoded by other sequences in the same sample as well. The chain employs TRBV7-9 and TRBJ2-1; 10 bases are a match to TRBD2. Per the germline V gene, CDR1 is SEHNR and CDR2 is FQNEAQ (reference sequence). There are 16 residues in the CDR3. Trimming cost V 4 bases and J 7 bases; bases outside gene matches: 10. The CDR3 DNA follows: TGTGCCAGCAGCTCGCTAAATAGCGGGGGGCTGAATGAGCAGTTCTTC. The encoded protein is CASSSLNSGGLNEQFF.